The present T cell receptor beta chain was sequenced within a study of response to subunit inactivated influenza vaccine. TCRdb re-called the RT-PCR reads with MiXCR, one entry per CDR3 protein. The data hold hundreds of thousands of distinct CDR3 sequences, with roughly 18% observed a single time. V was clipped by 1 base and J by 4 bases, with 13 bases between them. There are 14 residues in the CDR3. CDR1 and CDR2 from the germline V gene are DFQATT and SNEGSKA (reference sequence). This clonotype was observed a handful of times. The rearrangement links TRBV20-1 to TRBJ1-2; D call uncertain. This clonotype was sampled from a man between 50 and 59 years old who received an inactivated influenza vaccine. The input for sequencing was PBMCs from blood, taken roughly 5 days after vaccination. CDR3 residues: CSARVGTETYGYTF. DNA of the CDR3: TGCAGTGCTAGAGTAGGAACAGAAACCTATGGCTACACCTTC.